The T cell receptor beta chain under discussion was sequenced for a study of CXCR3-negative and CXCR3-positive naive CD8 T cells. This clonotype shows up as medium-sized by frequency. This CDR3 is built from 13 residues. CDR1 and CDR2 from the germline V gene are WSHSY and SAAADI. Preparation of TRB cDNA libraries relied on 5' RACE carrying UMI labels. From the 5' RACE reads, TCRdb lists one entry per CDR3 protein and no DNA. In all, the sample yields a few thousand distinct CDR3 sequences. The clonotype comes from a human donor in good health. Some clones in this sample may be carry-over from other donors' samples. V is TRBV10-2 and J is TRBJ2-1; lacking DNA, the TRBD1 call made by TCRdb goes unchecked. The sequencing sample was made of naive CXCR3- CD8+ T cells from blood. Subset meaning: CD45RO-CCR7+CD27+CD95- naive CD8+ T cells lacking CXCR3 (TNR3-). This chain's CDR3 is CASSMKRGGEQFF.